These T cell receptor beta chains were read from a single sample in a study of T cell responses to AZD1222 COVID-19 vaccine. The data were produced by immunoSEQ multiplex PCR, yet TCRdb's version contains in-frame clones alone and is incomplete. The repertoire has 100,000 to 150,000 clones, approximately 80% of them found once; the top ten carry about 28%. The sequencing here drew on peripheral blood, taken 28 days after the second AZD1222 dose. The receptors shown here come from an adult who received the AZD1222 COVID-19 vaccine. Both conserved end residues are part of each CDR3. The D gene is left open where the match is weak. Size values are once, few and many counts, or a class for expanded clones, and some rows have none.

V: TRBV6-5
D: NA
J: TRBJ2-5
size: NA
CDR3: CASSYSRGQTQTQYF
DNA: TGTGCCAGCAGTTACTCCCGCGGGCAAACCCAGACCCAGTACTTC

V: TRBV19
D: NA
J: TRBJ1-6
size: NA
CDR3: CASSIGPNSPLHF
DNA: TGTGCCAGTAGTATTGGTCCTAATTCACCCCTCCACTTT

V: TRBV7-2
D: TRBD1
J: TRBJ2-3
size: NA
CDR3: CASSDRTGSVADTQYF
DNA: TGTGCCAGCAGCGACCGGACAGGGTCCGTCGCAGATACGCAGTATTTT

V: TRBV2
D: TRBD1
J: TRBJ1-4
size: NA
CDR3: CASSTRQGTNEKLFF
DNA: TGTGCCAGCAGTACCCGACAGGGTACTAATGAAAAACTGTTTTTT

V: TRBV6-5
D: NA
J: TRBJ1-2
size: NA
CDR3: CASSYSGPRDGYTF
DNA: TGTGCCAGCAGTTACTCGGGACCGAGGGATGGCTACACCTTC

V: TRBV10-1
D: TRBD1
J: TRBJ2-1
size: few
CDR3: CASRPGTGEGEQFF
DNA: TGCGCCAGCAGACCCGGGACAGGGGAAGGGGAGCAGTTCTTC

V: TRBV10-2
D: NA
J: TRBJ2-3
size: NA
CDR3: CASGSLSTDTQYF
DNA: TGCGCCAGCGGGTCTTTAAGCACAGATACGCAGTATTTT

V: TRBV12-3/TRBV12-4
D: NA
J: TRBJ1-5
size: NA
CDR3: CASSTGYSQPQHF
DNA: TGTGCCAGCAGTACAGGGTATAGTCAGCCCCAGCATTTT

V: TRBV18
D: TRBD2
J: TRBJ2-7
size: NA
CDR3: CASSPAKIELAVTYEQYF
DNA: TGTGCCAGCTCACCGGCCAAGATAGAACTAGCGGTGACCTACGAGCAGTACTTC

V: TRBV5-6
D: NA
J: TRBJ1-6
size: NA
CDR3: CASSLRQWVKSPLHF
DNA: TGTGCCAGCAGCTTGAGGCAGTGGGTGAAGTCACCCCTCCACTTT

V: TRBV6-5
D: NA
J: TRBJ1-4
size: NA
CDR3: CASSYSQPSGYEKLFF
DNA: TGTGCCAGCAGTTACTCTCAACCGTCGGGTTATGAAAAACTGTTTTTT

V: TRBV7-2
D: NA
J: TRBJ1-6
size: NA
CDR3: CASSTGLGRSPLHF
DNA: TGTGCCAGCAGCACAGGGCTTGGACGGTCACCCCTCCACTTT

V: TRBV19
D: TRBD2
J: TRBJ2-7
size: NA
CDR3: CASSIGTSGEQYF
DNA: TGTGCCAGTAGTATCGGGACTAGTGGCGAGCAGTACTTC

V: TRBV28
D: TRBD1
J: TRBJ1-1
size: NA
CDR3: CASKDRGTEAFF
DNA: TGTGCCAGCAAGGACAGGGGCACTGAAGCTTTCTTT

V: TRBV5-1
D: TRBD2
J: TRBJ2-7
size: NA
CDR3: CASSPGGLAGITYEQYF
DNA: TGCGCCAGCAGCCCGGGGGGACTAGCGGGGATTACCTACGAGCAGTACTTC

V: TRBV4-1
D: NA
J: TRBJ2-2
size: few
CDR3: CASSQGGRAGTGELFF
DNA: TGCGCCAGCAGCCAAGGAGGCAGGGCTGGGACCGGGGAGCTGTTTTTT

V: TRBV11-2
D: TRBD1
J: TRBJ2-6
size: NA
CDR3: CASSPQLGQGAGANVLTF
DNA: TGTGCCAGCAGCCCTCAGTTGGGACAGGGGGCTGGGGCCAACGTCCTGACTTTC

V: TRBV19
D: TRBD1
J: TRBJ2-7
size: NA
CDR3: CASSDRGTYEQYF
DNA: TGTGCCAGTAGCGACAGGGGGACCTACGAGCAGTACTTC

V: TRBV21-1
D: NA
J: TRBJ1-6
size: NA
CDR3: CASSKKGRGQPFYNSPLHF
DNA: TGTGCCAGCAGCAAAAAGGGCCGGGGGCAGCCCTTTTATAATTCACCCCTCCACTTT

V: TRBV7-8
D: NA
J: TRBJ2-7
size: NA
CDR3: CASSSLRTVSYEQYF
DNA: TGTGCCAGCAGCTCCCTTCGGACAGTCTCCTACGAGCAGTACTTC

V: TRBV2
D: NA
J: TRBJ1-5
size: NA
CDR3: CASLLGHYSNQPQHF
DNA: TGTGCCAGCCTGTTGGGGCACTATAGCAATCAGCCCCAGCATTTT

V: TRBV3-1/TRBV3-2
D: NA
J: TRBJ1-2
size: once
CDR3: CASSQSSGGGYTF
DNA: TGTGCCAGCAGCCAAAGTTCAGGTGGTGGCTACACCTTC

V: TRBV19
D: TRBD1
J: TRBJ1-1
size: NA
CDR3: CASSPGQGRAEAFF
DNA: TGTGCCAGTAGCCCGGGACAGGGGAGGGCTGAAGCTTTCTTT

V: TRBV7-9
D: NA
J: TRBJ2-7
size: NA
CDR3: CASSLRVESSYEQYF
DNA: TGTGCCAGCAGCCTCCGGGTCGAGAGCTCCTACGAGCAGTACTTC

V: TRBV7-2
D: NA
J: TRBJ2-7
size: NA
CDR3: CASSPRSPYEQYF
DNA: TGTGCCAGCAGCCCTCGGAGCCCCTACGAGCAGTACTTC

V: TRBV13
D: NA
J: TRBJ2-7
size: once
CDR3: CASSSEGGSYEQYF
DNA: TGTGCCAGCAGCTCCGAAGGGGGGTCCTACGAGCAGTACTTC

V: TRBV28
D: NA
J: TRBJ2-7
size: NA
CDR3: CASSFPFAPRAYEQYF
DNA: TGTGCCAGCAGTTTCCCTTTCGCCCCGAGAGCCTACGAGCAGTACTTC

V: TRBV5-4
D: NA
J: TRBJ2-1
size: NA
CDR3: CASSLSLGAYNEQFF
DNA: TGTGCCAGCAGCTTGAGTCTGGGGGCCTACAATGAGCAGTTCTTC

V: TRBV28
D: NA
J: TRBJ2-7
size: NA
CDR3: CASRLLGHTYYEQYF
DNA: TGTGCCAGCAGACTGCTGGGACACACTTACTACGAGCAATACTTC

V: TRBV24-1
D: NA
J: TRBJ2-2
size: NA
CDR3: CATSDFSRSGTGELFF
DNA: TGTGCCACCAGTGATTTTTCCAGGTCAGGCACCGGGGAGCTGTTTTTT

V: TRBV28
D: NA
J: TRBJ2-2
size: NA
CDR3: CASASNTGELFF
DNA: TGTGCCAGCGCTTCGAACACCGGGGAGCTGTTTTTT